These T cell receptor beta chains were read from a single sample in a study of post-analysis software for immune sequencing data. Using its own MiXCR run on the PCR reads, TCRdb lists one record per CDR3 protein. The sample gives 820,000 or so distinct CDR3 sequences, around 50% of which show up once; roughly 4.4% is in the top ten. The sample was blood. Receptor source: a girl under 18 with multiple sclerosis. CDR3s include the opening cysteine and the closing phenylalanine or tryptophan. Each record gives: D gene, V gene, clone size, J gene, CDR3 protein, CDR3 DNA. The D gene is left open where the match is weak. Expanded clones get a size class; other rows say once, few or many, or leave the size out.

d_call: TRBD2
v_call: TRBV7-9
clone_size: once
j_call: TRBJ2-3
cdr3_aa: CASSPIAGWGTDTQYF
cdr3_nt: TGTGCCAGCAGCCCCATAGCGGGGTGGGGGACAGATACGCAGTATTTT

d_call: NA
v_call: TRBV6-6
clone_size: NA
j_call: TRBJ2-6
cdr3_aa: CASSFRSTGANVLTF
cdr3_nt: TGTGCCAGCAGTTTCAGGTCGACTGGGGCCAACGTCCTGACTTTC

d_call: NA
v_call: TRBV7-8
clone_size: NA
j_call: TRBJ1-5
cdr3_aa: CASSLALGQPQHF
cdr3_nt: TGTGCCAGCAGCCTCGCATTGGGCCAGCCCCAGCATTTT

d_call: TRBD1
v_call: TRBV15
clone_size: NA
j_call: TRBJ2-5
cdr3_aa: CATSRKGAVETQYF
cdr3_nt: TGTGCCACCAGCAGAAAGGGGGCAGTGGAGACCCAGTACTTC

d_call: TRBD2
v_call: TRBV6-5
clone_size: NA
j_call: TRBJ2-1
cdr3_aa: CASSPGLAGGLDEQFF
cdr3_nt: TGTGCCAGCAGCCCCGGACTAGCGGGAGGGCTCGATGAGCAGTTCTTC

d_call: NA
v_call: TRBV2
clone_size: NA
j_call: TRBJ1-5
cdr3_aa: CASRGARSSNQPQHF
cdr3_nt: TGTGCCAGTCGGGGGGCGAGGAGTAGCAATCAGCCCCAGCATTTT

d_call: NA
v_call: TRBV29-1
clone_size: NA
j_call: TRBJ2-1
cdr3_aa: CSVEDLGHRAESSYNEQFF
cdr3_nt: TGCAGCGTTGAAGATCTTGGTCATCGGGCCGAGAGCTCCTACAATGAGCAGTTCTTC

d_call: TRBD1
v_call: TRBV4-1
clone_size: few
j_call: TRBJ2-5
cdr3_aa: CASSQQSDRGRETQYF
cdr3_nt: TGCGCCAGCAGCCAACAGTCGGACAGGGGGCGGGAGACCCAGTACTTC

d_call: NA
v_call: TRBV12-3/TRBV12-4
clone_size: NA
j_call: TRBJ2-4
cdr3_aa: CASSESRGPKNIQYF
cdr3_nt: TGTGCCAGCAGTGAATCCAGGGGTCCCAAAAACATTCAGTACTTC

d_call: NA
v_call: TRBV12-3/TRBV12-4
clone_size: few
j_call: TRBJ2-1
cdr3_aa: CASSLALRGGGWGNEQFF
cdr3_nt: TGTGCCAGCAGTTTAGCGCTAAGAGGGGGGGGTTGGGGGAATGAGCAGTTCTTC

d_call: TRBD2
v_call: TRBV11-2
clone_size: NA
j_call: TRBJ2-1
cdr3_aa: CASTGLPLAGRGNEQFF
cdr3_nt: TGTGCCAGCACCGGCCTTCCACTAGCGGGACGGGGCAATGAGCAGTTCTTC

d_call: TRBD2
v_call: TRBV5-1
clone_size: few
j_call: TRBJ2-1
cdr3_aa: CASSLAGTSGRAAPQFF
cdr3_nt: TGCGCCAGCAGCTTGGCCGGGACTAGCGGGAGGGCCGCCCCACAGTTCTTC

d_call: NA
v_call: TRBV6-6
clone_size: NA
j_call: TRBJ1-1
cdr3_aa: CASRMWAWGNEAFF
cdr3_nt: TGTGCCAGCAGAATGTGGGCGTGGGGCAATGAAGCTTTCTTT

d_call: NA
v_call: TRBV7-8
clone_size: NA
j_call: TRBJ1-6
cdr3_aa: CASSLATAYNSPLHF
cdr3_nt: TGTGCCAGCAGCTTAGCTACAGCTTATAATTCACCCCTCCACTTT

d_call: NA
v_call: TRBV5-1
clone_size: once
j_call: TRBJ2-4
cdr3_aa: CASSPAEGQPTKQYF
cdr3_nt: TGCGCCAGCAGCCCAGCGGAGGGACAGCCTACGAAGCAGTACTTC

d_call: TRBD1
v_call: TRBV29-1
clone_size: NA
j_call: TRBJ1-1
cdr3_aa: CSADRDPNTEAFF
cdr3_nt: TGCAGCGCCGACAGGGATCCCAACACTGAAGCTTTCTTT

d_call: NA
v_call: TRBV25-1
clone_size: once
j_call: TRBJ2-5
cdr3_aa: CASSEGRVGQETQYF
cdr3_nt: TGTGCCAGCAGTGAAGGTCGGGTCGGGCAAGAGACCCAGTACTTC

d_call: NA
v_call: TRBV13
clone_size: many
j_call: TRBJ1-2
cdr3_aa: CASRHRSPRVSYGYTF
cdr3_nt: TGTGCCAGCAGACACAGGAGCCCCAGGGTCTCCTATGGCTACACCTTC

d_call: NA
v_call: TRBV5-1
clone_size: NA
j_call: TRBJ2-3
cdr3_aa: CASSLGTGASTDTQYF
cdr3_nt: TGCGCCAGCAGCTTGGGCACAGGTGCTAGCACAGATACGCAGTATTTT

d_call: NA
v_call: TRBV14
clone_size: NA
j_call: TRBJ2-7
cdr3_aa: CASSHWNYEQYF
cdr3_nt: TGTGCCAGCAGCCATTGGAACTACGAGCAGTACTTC

d_call: NA
v_call: TRBV29-1
clone_size: NA
j_call: TRBJ1-1
cdr3_aa: CSAYSGPRVSTEAFF
cdr3_nt: TGCAGCGCTTACTCGGGACCCAGGGTGAGCACTGAAGCTTTCTTT

d_call: TRBD2
v_call: TRBV27
clone_size: once
j_call: TRBJ2-2
cdr3_aa: CASSLLAGETGELFF
cdr3_nt: TGTGCCAGCAGTTTACTAGCGGGAGAAACCGGGGAGCTGTTTTTT

d_call: TRBD2
v_call: TRBV29-1
clone_size: NA
j_call: TRBJ2-1
cdr3_aa: CSVDPLAGRPYNEQFF
cdr3_nt: TGCAGCGTTGACCCTCTAGCGGGGCGACCCTACAATGAGCAGTTCTTC

d_call: NA
v_call: TRBV29-1
clone_size: NA
j_call: TRBJ2-3
cdr3_aa: CSVLGLTSTDTQYF
cdr3_nt: TGCAGCGTTCTGGGACTTACAAGCACAGATACGCAGTATTTT

d_call: TRBD2
v_call: TRBV20-1
clone_size: once
j_call: TRBJ2-1
cdr3_aa: CSARPSGGPNEQFF
cdr3_nt: TGCAGTGCTAGACCCAGCGGGGGGCCCAATGAGCAGTTCTTC

d_call: NA
v_call: TRBV29-1
clone_size: few
j_call: TRBJ2-5
cdr3_aa: CSVGNWDQSYQETQYF
cdr3_nt: TGCAGCGTTGGAAACTGGGACCAATCATACCAAGAGACCCAGTACTTC

d_call: NA
v_call: TRBV7-3
clone_size: NA
j_call: TRBJ2-1
cdr3_aa: CASSPGTAACNEQFF
cdr3_nt: TGTGCCAGCAGCCCCGGTACAGCGGCATGCAATGAGCAGTTCTTC

d_call: NA
v_call: TRBV4-1
clone_size: few
j_call: TRBJ2-1
cdr3_aa: CASSQDQGPYNEQFF
cdr3_nt: TGCGCCAGCAGCCAAGATCAAGGGCCGTACAATGAGCAGTTCTTC

d_call: NA
v_call: TRBV4-1
clone_size: few
j_call: TRBJ1-2
cdr3_aa: CASSQEGGAGYGYTF
cdr3_nt: TGCGCCAGCAGCCAAGAGGGGGGCGCGGGCTATGGCTACACCTTC

d_call: TRBD1
v_call: TRBV6-5
clone_size: few
j_call: TRBJ2-2
cdr3_aa: CASSYGDRRTGELFF
cdr3_nt: TGTGCCAGCAGTTACGGGGACAGGAGGACCGGGGAGCTGTTTTTT

d_call: NA
v_call: TRBV6-5
clone_size: NA
j_call: TRBJ1-1
cdr3_aa: CASSYTQGGEAFF
cdr3_nt: TGTGCCAGCAGTTACACACAGGGTGGTGAAGCTTTCTTT

d_call: TRBD1
v_call: TRBV5-1
clone_size: few
j_call: TRBJ1-1
cdr3_aa: CASTGQGDTEAFF
cdr3_nt: TGCGCCAGCACAGGACAGGGGGACACTGAAGCTTTCTTT

d_call: TRBD2
v_call: TRBV12-3/TRBV12-4
clone_size: few
j_call: TRBJ2-7
cdr3_aa: CASRSGTSGGSYEQYF
cdr3_nt: TGTGCCAGCAGATCCGGGACTAGCGGGGGCTCCTACGAGCAGTACTTC

d_call: TRBD2
v_call: TRBV12-3/TRBV12-4
clone_size: NA
j_call: TRBJ2-2
cdr3_aa: CASRSGLADTGELFF
cdr3_nt: TGTGCCAGCAGATCAGGACTAGCGGACACCGGGGAGCTGTTTTTT

d_call: NA
v_call: TRBV29-1
clone_size: once
j_call: TRBJ1-2
cdr3_aa: CSVVAGIYGYTF
cdr3_nt: TGCAGCGTTGTGGCTGGGATCTATGGCTACACCTTC

d_call: NA
v_call: TRBV29-1
clone_size: NA
j_call: TRBJ2-7
cdr3_aa: CSVRGPSWHNYEQYF
cdr3_nt: TGCAGCGTCCGTGGACCGTCCTGGCACAACTACGAGCAGTACTTC

d_call: NA
v_call: TRBV7-8
clone_size: NA
j_call: TRBJ2-5
cdr3_aa: CASSLGSRAYQETQYF
cdr3_nt: TGTGCCAGCAGCTTAGGTAGTCGGGCGTACCAAGAGACCCAGTACTTC

d_call: NA
v_call: TRBV15
clone_size: few
j_call: TRBJ2-5
cdr3_aa: CATSRLSAGGETQYF
cdr3_nt: TGTGCCACCAGCAGACTGTCGGCCGGGGGAGAGACCCAGTACTTC

d_call: NA
v_call: TRBV10-3
clone_size: few
j_call: TRBJ2-5
cdr3_aa: CAARPQGAQETQYF
cdr3_nt: TGTGCCGCGCGCCCACAGGGAGCCCAAGAGACCCAGTACTTC

d_call: TRBD2
v_call: TRBV7-3
clone_size: NA
j_call: TRBJ2-5
cdr3_aa: CASSLNGLAGGFQETQYF
cdr3_nt: TGTGCCAGCAGCTTAAATGGACTAGCGGGAGGGTTTCAAGAGACCCAGTACTTC

d_call: TRBD2
v_call: TRBV12-3/TRBV12-4
clone_size: NA
j_call: TRBJ2-7
cdr3_aa: CASRGGLEKGPPGEQYF
cdr3_nt: TGTGCCAGCAGGGGGGGACTAGAAAAGGGACCCCCGGGAGAGCAGTACTTC